This T cell receptor (beta chain) was observed in a study of chemoradiotherapy in HPV16-positive cancers. Germline CDR1 is MRHNA and CDR2 is SNTAGT. The CDR3 sequence is 15 residues long. On this clone itself: Sequence at one end of the junction differs from germline and may be a read error. The same CDR3 is also encoded by other DNA sequences in this sample.

TCRdb keeps only in-frame clones here, not all; method: immunoSEQ multiplex PCR. The sample comprises 25,000 to 40,000 clones, more than 70% of which are singletons, and roughly 4.5% rests with the top ten. The source is a human donor with HPV-associated anogenital cancer. This chain links TRBV6-4 with TRBJ2-3, with 10 positions matching TRBD2. The sequencing here drew on blood, taken from a patient who underwent chemoradiotherapy. In DNA, the CDR3 is TGTGCCAGCAGTGACCCAGCGGGGGGGACAGATACACAGTATTTT. This gives the protein CASSDPAGGTDTQYF.